This is a list of T cell receptor beta chains from one sample in a study of shared clonotypes between healthy human individuals. Sequencing used immunoSEQ multiplex PCR; TCRdb keeps in-frame clones, though not all of them. The table has some 1.4 million clones, around 95% seen once. The sequencing sample was made of naive CD4+ T cells sorted from blood. The receptors derive from a man between 25 and 39 years old in good health. The CDR3 runs from the conserved cysteine through the conserved F or W. The order of the fields is CDR3 length, D gene, V gene, J gene, clone size, CDR3 DNA, CDR3 protein. The D gene is left open where the match is weak. Expanded clones get a size class; other rows say once, few or many, or leave the size out.

CDR3 length: 17; D gene: TRBD2; V gene: TRBV2; J gene: TRBJ2-3; clone size: NA; CDR3 DNA: TGTGCCAGCAGTGATGCGCGACTAGCGGGAAGCACAGATACGCAGTATTTT; CDR3 protein: CASSDARLAGSTDTQYF
CDR3 length: 13; D gene: NA; V gene: TRBV18; J gene: TRBJ1-4; clone size: NA; CDR3 DNA: TGTGCCAGCTCGTCAGCCAAGGGAGAAAAACTGTTTTTT; CDR3 protein: CASSSAKGEKLFF
CDR3 length: 16; D gene: TRBD2; V gene: TRBV5-1; J gene: TRBJ2-1; clone size: few; CDR3 DNA: TGCGCCAGCAGCCCGGGACTAGCGGGAGGGGACAATGAGCAGTTCTTC; CDR3 protein: CASSPGLAGGDNEQFF
CDR3 length: 17; D gene: TRBD1; V gene: TRBV5-1; J gene: TRBJ2-5; clone size: NA; CDR3 DNA: TGCGCCAGCAGCTCAGGACTCGGACAGGGGGCAGGGGAGACCCAGTACTTC; CDR3 protein: CASSSGLGQGAGETQYF
CDR3 length: 15; D gene: NA; V gene: TRBV7-9; J gene: TRBJ2-1; clone size: NA; CDR3 DNA: TGTGCCAGCAGCTTAGTGGGCCGCGGCAGCAATGAGCAGTTCTTC; CDR3 protein: CASSLVGRGSNEQFF
CDR3 length: 15; D gene: NA; V gene: TRBV6-6; J gene: TRBJ2-7; clone size: once; CDR3 DNA: TGTGCCAGCAAACGCGACCGGGACTTAGACTACGAGCAGTACTTC; CDR3 protein: CASKRDRDLDYEQYF
CDR3 length: 15; D gene: NA; V gene: TRBV18; J gene: TRBJ2-2; clone size: NA; CDR3 DNA: TGTGCCAGCTCACGATCCCGGGGGAACACCGGGGAGCTGTTTTTT; CDR3 protein: CASSRSRGNTGELFF
CDR3 length: 11; D gene: NA; V gene: TRBV28; J gene: TRBJ1-4; clone size: once; CDR3 DNA: TGTGCCAGCGGGGGCTTGGGAGAACTGTTTTTT; CDR3 protein: CASGGLGELFF
CDR3 length: 15; D gene: TRBD1; V gene: TRBV15; J gene: TRBJ2-1; clone size: NA; CDR3 DNA: TGTGCCACCAGCAGAGACCGCGGGACAGGGAGTGAGCAGTTCTTC; CDR3 protein: CATSRDRGTGSEQFF
CDR3 length: 15; D gene: TRBD2; V gene: TRBV9; J gene: TRBJ2-5; clone size: once; CDR3 DNA: TGTGCCAGCAGCGTAGGCCAAGCGGGAGGGGAGACCCAGTACTTC; CDR3 protein: CASSVGQAGGETQYF
CDR3 length: 15; D gene: TRBD1; V gene: TRBV15; J gene: TRBJ1-4; clone size: NA; CDR3 DNA: TGTGCCACCAGCAGAGGGGGACAGGGAGGCGAAAAACTGTTTTTT; CDR3 protein: CATSRGGQGGEKLFF
CDR3 length: 14; D gene: NA; V gene: TRBV9; J gene: TRBJ2-2; clone size: NA; CDR3 DNA: TGTGCCAGCAGCGGGCCGAGTGCCACCGGGGAGCTGTTTTTT; CDR3 protein: CASSGPSATGELFF
CDR3 length: 15; D gene: NA; V gene: TRBV9; J gene: TRBJ1-1; clone size: NA; CDR3 DNA: TGTGCCAGCAGCGTAGCGCCGGCAATGAACACTGAAGCTTTCTTT; CDR3 protein: CASSVAPAMNTEAFF
CDR3 length: 14; D gene: NA; V gene: TRBV2; J gene: TRBJ1-1; clone size: NA; CDR3 DNA: TGTGCCAGCAGTGAAGCGGTGCGGCCCGGCAGGACTTTCTTT; CDR3 protein: CASSEAVRPGRTFF
CDR3 length: 11; D gene: NA; V gene: TRBV5-5; J gene: TRBJ2-7; clone size: NA; CDR3 DNA: TGTGCCAGCAGCTTGGACGGACGGCAGTACTTC; CDR3 protein: CASSLDGRQYF
CDR3 length: 12; D gene: TRBD2; V gene: TRBV6-1; J gene: TRBJ2-5; clone size: NA; CDR3 DNA: TGTGCCAGCAGTGAGGGGGGGGAGACCCAGTACTTC; CDR3 protein: CASSEGGETQYF
CDR3 length: 15; D gene: NA; V gene: TRBV7-9; J gene: TRBJ1-5; clone size: NA; CDR3 DNA: TGTGCCAGCAGCCAAGACAGCCTAAGGAATCAGCCCCAGCATTTT; CDR3 protein: CASSQDSLRNQPQHF
CDR3 length: 14; D gene: TRBD1; V gene: TRBV7-3; J gene: TRBJ1-1; clone size: NA; CDR3 DNA: TGTGCCAGCAGCGCCCAGGGGGCATTCACTGAAGCTTTCTTT; CDR3 protein: CASSAQGAFTEAFF
CDR3 length: 15; D gene: TRBD1; V gene: TRBV5-5; J gene: TRBJ2-5; clone size: NA; CDR3 DNA: TGTGCCAGCAGCTTGGGGACAGGGAAGGGAGAGACCCAGTACTTC; CDR3 protein: CASSLGTGKGETQYF
CDR3 length: 15; D gene: TRBD1; V gene: TRBV29-1; J gene: TRBJ1-1; clone size: NA; CDR3 DNA: TGCAGCCCCATTCGGACAGGGGGCGAGAACACTGAAGCTTTCTTT; CDR3 protein: CSPIRTGGENTEAFF
CDR3 length: 13; D gene: NA; V gene: TRBV18; J gene: TRBJ2-7; clone size: NA; CDR3 DNA: TGTGCCAGCTCACCGCAACAGGGCGGCGAGCAGTACTTC; CDR3 protein: CASSPQQGGEQYF
CDR3 length: 14; D gene: NA; V gene: TRBV29-1; J gene: TRBJ2-2; clone size: NA; CDR3 DNA: TGCAGCGTTGCCCGCGCTCCCGGAGCCGGGGAGCTGTTTTTT; CDR3 protein: CSVARAPGAGELFF
CDR3 length: 22; D gene: TRBD2; V gene: TRBV5-3; J gene: TRBJ2-1; clone size: NA; CDR3 DNA: TGTGCCAGAAGCTCAGGACTAGCGGGAGGTAGGTGCGACCCCCCAGCACTTTATGAGCAGTTCTTC; CDR3 protein: CARSSGLAGGRCDPPALYEQFF
CDR3 length: 11; D gene: TRBD2; V gene: TRBV29-1; J gene: TRBJ2-1; clone size: NA; CDR3 DNA: TGCAGCGGGACTAGCGGGAGTGGGCAGTTCTTC; CDR3 protein: CSGTSGSGQFF
CDR3 length: 13; D gene: TRBD2; V gene: TRBV5-6; J gene: TRBJ2-7; clone size: NA; CDR3 DNA: TGTGCCAGTAGCACTAGCGGGAGCCACGAGCAGTACTTC; CDR3 protein: CASSTSGSHEQYF